This TCR beta chain was sequenced during a study of post-analysis software for immune sequencing data. Study results and limitations: Relative to controls, patients had a few TRBV segments at higher frequency, with TRBV5-6, TRBV5-1 and TRBV20-1 among these.

For this clonotype: The antigen is unknown.

Libraries were made from TCR beta cDNA, and they carried unique molecular identifiers. MiXCR was run by TCRdb on the PCR reads, yielding one entry per CDR3 protein. The data contain about 820,000 distinct CDR3 sequences, approximately 57% of them singletons. V was pared by 4 bases and J by 0 bases, with 17 bases between. The CDR3 length is 17 residues. Per germline, CDR1 SEHNR and CDR2 FQNEAQ (reference sequence). The sequence derives from a girl aged 10 to 17 with multiple sclerosis. Sequenced: blood. The gene calls are TRBV7-9 and TRBJ2-3, with D possibly matching TRBD2 (7 bases). Here the CDR3 reads CASSSRASGQSTDTQYF. CDR3 bases: TGTGCCAGCAGCTCGAGAGCTAGCGGACAGAGCACAGATACGCAGTATTTT.